The clone carrying this T cell receptor beta chain appeared a single time. Its cognate antigen is unknown. The germline V gene encodes CDR1 SGHVS and CDR2 FQNEAQ. The CDR3 has 15 amino acids. The V and J ends lost 5 bases and 5 bases, in that order; junction bases with no gene match: 9. Assay: immunoSEQ multiplex PCR; the TCRdb copy retains only in-frame clones and omits some. The sample lists 140,000 to 150,000 clones; about nine tenths were seen once. These data belong to a study of T cell responses to AZD1222 COVID-19 vaccine. Findings and caveats of the study: Among AZD1222 vaccinees, only 5 to 7 were seropositive at baseline.

Sequenced material: peripheral blood, taken 28 days after the second AZD1222 dose. The origin of this receptor is an adult who received the AZD1222 COVID-19 vaccine. The rearrangement links TRBV7-8 to TRBJ1-5; 7 bases are shared with TRBD1. The CDR3: CASSRQGGMDQPQHF. CDR3 coding DNA: TGTGCCAGCAGCCGCCAAGGGGGCATGGATCAGCCCCAGCATTTT.